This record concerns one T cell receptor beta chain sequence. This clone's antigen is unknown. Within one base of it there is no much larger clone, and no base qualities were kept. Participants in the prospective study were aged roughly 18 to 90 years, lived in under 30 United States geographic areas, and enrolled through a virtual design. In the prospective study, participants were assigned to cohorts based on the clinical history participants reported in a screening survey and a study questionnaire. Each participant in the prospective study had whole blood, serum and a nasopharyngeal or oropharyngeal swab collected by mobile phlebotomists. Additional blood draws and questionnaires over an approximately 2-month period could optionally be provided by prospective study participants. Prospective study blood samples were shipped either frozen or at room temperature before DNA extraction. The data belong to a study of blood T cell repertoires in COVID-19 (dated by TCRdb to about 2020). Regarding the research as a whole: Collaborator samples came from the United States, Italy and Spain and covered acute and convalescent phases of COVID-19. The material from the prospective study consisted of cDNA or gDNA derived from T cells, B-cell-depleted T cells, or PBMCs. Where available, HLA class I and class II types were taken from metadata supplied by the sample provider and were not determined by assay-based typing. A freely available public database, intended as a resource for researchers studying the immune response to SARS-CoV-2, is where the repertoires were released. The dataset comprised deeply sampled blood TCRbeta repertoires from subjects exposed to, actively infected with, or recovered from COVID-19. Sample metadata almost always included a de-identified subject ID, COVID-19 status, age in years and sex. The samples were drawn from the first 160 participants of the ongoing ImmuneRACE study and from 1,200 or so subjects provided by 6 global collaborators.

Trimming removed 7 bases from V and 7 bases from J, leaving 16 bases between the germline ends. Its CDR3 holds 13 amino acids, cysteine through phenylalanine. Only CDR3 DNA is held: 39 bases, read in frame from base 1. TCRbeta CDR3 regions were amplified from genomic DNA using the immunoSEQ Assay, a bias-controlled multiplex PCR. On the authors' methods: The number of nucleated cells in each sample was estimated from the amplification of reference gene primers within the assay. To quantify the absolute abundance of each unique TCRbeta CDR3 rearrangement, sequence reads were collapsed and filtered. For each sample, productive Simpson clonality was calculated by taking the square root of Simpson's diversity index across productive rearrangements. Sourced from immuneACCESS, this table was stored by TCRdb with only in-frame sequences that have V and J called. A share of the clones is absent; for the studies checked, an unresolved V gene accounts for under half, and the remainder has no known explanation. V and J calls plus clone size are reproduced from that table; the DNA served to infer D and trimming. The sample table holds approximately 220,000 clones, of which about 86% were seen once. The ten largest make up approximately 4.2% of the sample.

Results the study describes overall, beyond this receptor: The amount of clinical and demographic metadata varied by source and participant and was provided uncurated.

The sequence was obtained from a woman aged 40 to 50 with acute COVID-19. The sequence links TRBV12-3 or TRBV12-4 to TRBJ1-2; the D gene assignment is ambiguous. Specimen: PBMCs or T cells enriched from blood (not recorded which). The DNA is TGTGCCAGCAATAGACTTAGAACGGCTGGCTACACCTTC. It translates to CASNRLRTAGYTF.